This note documents a single T cell receptor beta chain sequence. Antigen specificity is unknown. PCR involved 60 Vbeta and 13 Jbeta primers. Sequenced by immunoSEQ multiplex PCR; TCRdb stores in-frame clones only, minus some. The sample table includes 70,000 or so clones. These data originate in a study of cytomegalovirus exposure and HLA in healthy donors. Study-level points and caveats: A later analysis linked a missense variant in DCLRE1C to the trimming of TCR beta V and J genes.

The trim removed 0 bases at V and 4 bases at J, leaving 3 bases unmatched. The CDR3 runs 15 residues. CDR1 is MNHNS, CDR2 SASEGT, per germline. The receptor was derived from a man in his forties in good health and CMV-seronegative. The chain recombines TRBV6-1 with TRBJ2-7; TRBD1 aligns across 10 bases. Sample: PBMCs. As DNA, the CDR3 is TGTGCCAGCAGTGAAGCCTGGGACAGGGGATACGAGCAGTACTTC. This translates into CASSEAWDRGYEQYF.